A single sample gave rise to the 19 T cell receptor beta chains below, sequenced in a study of CD8 T cells in ankylosing spondylitis. TCRdb redid the calling of the 5' RACE reads with MiXCR, one entry per CDR3 protein. The sample holds 200,000 to 250,000 distinct CDR3 sequences, around 10% seen once. Sequencing used blood, either unsorted or a sorted T cell fraction (not recorded which). All receptors come from a male donor with ankylosing spondylitis or in good health (not recorded which).

This clonotype was seen ten or more times. This chain connects TRBV7-3 to TRBJ2-3; 8 nucleotides line up with TRBD2. The CDR3 loop spans 15 amino acids. Trimming removed 1 base from V and 5 bases from J; junction bases left unmatched: 5. CDR1 is SGHTA and CDR2 is FQGTGA in the germline V gene. CDR3: CASSLIRGGRDTQYF. In DNA, the CDR3 is TGTGCCAGCAGCTTAATACGGGGGGGCCGAGATACGCAGTATTTT.

This clonotype appeared many times. This chain links TRBV11-2 with TRBJ2-1; a weak D match, TRBD2 (6 bases). The CDR3 consists of 14 residues. V was shortened by 1 base and J by 7 bases, with 11 bases between the two germline ends. Germline V gives CDR1 SGHAT, CDR2 FQNNGV. The CDR3 loop reads CASSLVTGGNEQFF. The CDR3 DNA sequence: TGTGCCAGCAGCTTAGTTACTGGGGGGAATGAGCAGTTCTTC.

The J gene is TRBJ2-1, the V gene TRBV6-5; 7 bases line up with TRBD1. With 0 bases clipped from V and 7 bases from J, the junction kept 6 bases outside the gene matches. Germline CDR1 is MNHEY and CDR2 is SVGAGI. The CDR3 has 15 amino acids. The CDR3 region has the DNA TGTGCCAGCAGTTACTCGGACAGGCTCAATAATGAGCAGTTCTTC. This codes for CASSYSDRLNNEQFF.

This clonotype was recorded a few times. The J gene is TRBJ2-7, the V gene TRBV12-3 or TRBV12-4, with 7 bases aligning to TRBD1. V was pared by 0 bases and J by 6 bases, with 5 bases of the junction left unmatched. The CDR3 runs 14 residues. In DNA, the CDR3 is TGTGCCAGCAGTTTAGCCGACAGGGCTTCCGAGCAGTACTTC. Its protein product is CASSLADRASEQYF.

This clonotype was found many times. The chain joins TRBV20-1 to TRBJ1-1; 8 bases are a match to TRBD1. The CDR3 length is 13 residues. Trimming took 6 bases from V and 5 from J; bases not matched to a gene: 8. Germline V gene data show CDR1 as DFQATT and CDR2 as SNEGSKA (reference sequence). The CDR3 DNA reads TGCAGTGCCCGAGGGACAGGTGAAACTGAAGCTTTCTTT. Encoded protein: CSARGTGETEAFF.

This clonotype showed up many times. The chain employs TRBV15 and TRBJ2-1; D gene unclear. The germline CDR1 and CDR2 sequences are LNHNV and YYDKDF (reference sequence). V was shortened by 0 bases and J by 6 bases, with 6 bases between the two germline ends. The CDR3 is 13 amino acids. The CDR3, as DNA: TGTGCCACCAGCAGAGATCTGAGCAATGAGCAGTTCTTC. It translates to CATSRDLSNEQFF.

At least ten counts were recorded for this clonotype. The chain links TRBV5-1 to TRBJ2-6; no firm D call. This CDR3 has 17 residues. Germline lookup yields CDR1 SGHRS and CDR2 YFSETQ. The V and J ends lost 6 bases and 1 base respectively, with 17 bases between them. The chain's CDR3 is CASTVSQLLSGANVLTF. The DNA for the CDR3 is TGCGCCAGCACAGTATCTCAGCTACTATCTGGGGCCAACGTCCTGACTTTC.

This clonotype has at least ten counts. The chain carries TRBV5-1 and TRBJ1-6, with TRBD1 identical over 8 bases. The CDR3 consists of 14 residues. The ends lost 3 bases at V and 10 bases at J; junction bases unmatched: 6. Per the germline V gene, CDR1 is SGHRS and CDR2 is YFSETQ. This CDR3 reads CASSSGTGESPLHF. The CDR3 nucleotides read TGCGCCAGCAGCTCTGGGACAGGCGAATCACCCCTCCACTTT. Full variable domain (remainder filled in from reference TRBV5-1 and TRBJ1-6): KAGVTQTPRYLIKTRGQQVTLSCSPISGHRSVSWYQQTPGQGLQFLFEYFSETQRNKGNFPGRFSGRQFSNSRSEMNVSTLELGDSALYLCASSSGTGESPLHFGNGTRLTVT.

This clonotype turned up a few times. V is TRBV11-2 and J is TRBJ2-1, with D perhaps matching TRBD1 (5 bases). Trimming took 2 bases from V and 7 from J, leaving 24 bases between them. CDR3 length equals 18 residues. Germline CDR1 reads SGHAT; CDR2 reads FQNNGV. Here the CDR3 DNA reads TGTGCCAGCAGCTTAAGAGCAGGGTCGAGTCTAGTTGTTAATGAGCAGTTCTTC. Its protein is CASSLRAGSSLVVNEQFF. Filled out from reference TRBV11-2 and TRBJ2-1, the complete variable domain reads EAGVAQSPRYKIIEKRQSVAFWCNPISGHATLYWYQQILGQGPKLLIQFQNNGVVDDSQLPKDRFSAERLKGVDSTLKIQPAKLEDSAVYLCASSLRAGSSLVVNEQFFGPGTRLTVL.

The rearrangement links TRBV5-6 to TRBJ1-5; D not resolved. The length of the CDR3 is 15 residues. V dropped 1 base and J dropped 0 bases, with 8 bases sitting between them. Germline lookup yields CDR1 SGHDT and CDR2 YYEEEE. The CDR3 nucleotides read TGTGCCAGCAGCTTGTACCAGATTAGCAATCAGCCCCAGCATTTT. Its protein product is CASSLYQISNQPQHF.

This clonotype has at least ten counts. The V gene is TRBV29-1, the J gene TRBJ2-7; TRBD1 matches 10 bases. CDR3 length: 14 amino acids. Trimming cost V 6 bases and J 4 bases; bases outside gene matches: 9. Germline V lookup: CDR1 SQVTM, CDR2 ANQGSEA. The CDR3 loop reads CSVIRDRGRYEQYF. In nucleotides, the CDR3 is TGCAGCGTCATCCGGGACAGGGGTCGGTACGAGCAGTACTTC.

This clonotype was seen at least ten times. This sequence joins TRBV27 and TRBJ2-3; the D gene could be TRBD1 or TRBD2 (5 bases each). This CDR3 has 14 residues. Germline V lookup: CDR1 MNHEY, CDR2 SMNVEV (reference sequence). Trimming cost V 6 bases and J 0 bases, with 10 bases left between them. The CDR3: CASRWDGSTDTQYF. DNA for the CDR3: TGTGCCAGCAGGTGGGACGGGAGCACAGATACGCAGTATTTT.

About this clonotype: This may be a read error: a much more frequent sequence differs by one nucleotide. The chain has TRBV5-1 and TRBJ2-7; D remains unclear. Germline V lookup: CDR1 SGHRS, CDR2 YFSETQ. The CDR3 loop spans 13 amino acids. CDR3 sequence reads: CASSLDILYVQYF. As DNA, the CDR3 is TGCGCCAGCAGCTTGGACATTCTCTACGTGCAGTACTTC.

This clonotype was seen at least ten times. V is TRBV5-1 and J is TRBJ2-6, with D unclear. The CDR3 runs 17 residues. Germline V gene data show CDR1 as SGHRS and CDR2 as YFSETQ. V was pared by 2 bases and J by 0 bases, with 12 bases between. CDR3 amino acids: CASSFDASISGANVLTF. CDR3 DNA sequence: TGCGCCAGCAGCTTCGATGCCTCAATCTCTGGGGCCAACGTCCTGACTTTC.

Comments on this clonotype: This sequence may be a read error, since a much larger clone differs from it by one base. The rearrangement links TRBV20-1 to TRBJ2-7; no reliable D call. Trimming removed 2 bases at V and 0 bases at J, with 8 bases between. Germline V gene lookup returns CDR1 DFQATT and CDR2 SNEGSKA (reference sequence). This CDR3 contains 13 residues. The CDR3 region is CSARRAPSYEQYF. The DNA of the CDR3 is TGCAGTGCTAGAAGGGCCCCCTCCTACGAGCAGTACTTC.

This clonotype was seen a few times. The chain employs TRBV11-2 and TRBJ1-1, with D maybe TRBD1 (5 bases). Germline assignment: CDR1 SGHAT and CDR2 FQNNGV. V was pared by 0 bases and J by 7 bases, with 15 bases between. CDR3 length: 15 residues. The CDR3 bases are TGTGCCAGCAGCTTAGAGGGGGGGTTGGGAGGTGAAGCTTTCTTT. This gives the protein CASSLEGGLGGEAFF.

This clonotype was detected many times. The chain couples TRBV25-1 to TRBJ2-5, with 7 bases lining up with TRBD2. CDR1 is MGHDK, CDR2 SYGVNS, per germline. This CDR3 spans 15 amino acids. V lost 5 bases to trimming and J lost 1 base; unmatched junction nucleotides: 7. CDR3 in amino acids: CASSSREDRQETQYF. CDR3 in DNA: TGTGCCAGCAGTTCCCGGGAGGACCGCCAAGAGACCCAGTACTTC.

This clonotype was detected many times. The chain carries TRBV20-1 and TRBJ2-1; D unresolved. V gave up 6 bases and J gave up 4 bases, with 19 bases separating them. This CDR3 has 15 residues. The germline V gene encodes CDR1 DFQATT and CDR2 SNEGSKA (reference sequence). The DNA of the CDR3 is TGCAGTGCCGAGTTGGGATCATCAGCTTACAATGAGCAGTTCTTC. It yields the protein CSAELGSSAYNEQFF.

At least ten counts were recorded for this clonotype. The chain recombines TRBV29-1 with TRBJ2-1; D call uncertain. Germline assignment: CDR1 SQVTM and CDR2 ANQGSEA. Trimming shortened V by 4 bases and J by 4 bases, and 14 bases separated the two germline ends. The CDR3 sequence is 14 residues long. This CDR3 reads CSVVALDAYNEQFF. As DNA, the CDR3 is TGCAGCGTTGTTGCTCTTGACGCTTACAATGAGCAGTTCTTC.